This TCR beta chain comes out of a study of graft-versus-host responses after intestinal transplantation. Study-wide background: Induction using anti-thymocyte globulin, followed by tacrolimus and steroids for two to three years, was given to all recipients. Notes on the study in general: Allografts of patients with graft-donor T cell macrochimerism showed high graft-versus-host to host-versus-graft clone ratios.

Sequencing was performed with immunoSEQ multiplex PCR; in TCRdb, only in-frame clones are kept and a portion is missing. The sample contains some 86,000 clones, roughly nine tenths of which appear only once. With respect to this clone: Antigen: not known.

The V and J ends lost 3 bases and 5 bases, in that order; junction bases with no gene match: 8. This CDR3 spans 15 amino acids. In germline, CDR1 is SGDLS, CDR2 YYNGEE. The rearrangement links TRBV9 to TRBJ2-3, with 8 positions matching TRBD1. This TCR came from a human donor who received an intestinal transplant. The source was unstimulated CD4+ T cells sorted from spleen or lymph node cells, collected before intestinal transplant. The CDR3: CASSASGTGIDTQYF. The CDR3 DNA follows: TGTGCCAGCAGCGCCTCCGGGACAGGCATAGATACGCAGTATTTT.